This passage covers 19 T cell receptor beta chains from one sample sequenced in a study of blood T cell repertoires in COVID-19. Produced via immunoSEQ multiplex PCR; TCRdb's table is partial and in-frame only. The profile shows 100,000 or so clones, around 84% of them singletons. Source material: peripheral blood. These receptors were taken from a man aged 65 to 85 with active or convalescent COVID-19.

The J gene is TRBJ2-5, the V gene TRBV19; the D gene is possibly TRBD2 (6 bases). The V gene lost 3 bases and the J gene lost 4 bases, with 9 bases spanning the gap. Germline CDR1 LNHDA, CDR2 SQIVND (reference sequence). The CDR3 loop spans 13 amino acids. CDR3 bases: TGTGCCAGTAGTATGTGGGGGGTAGAGACCCAGTACTTC. It is translated as CASSMWGVETQYF.

This chain links TRBV3-1 (or the pseudogene TRBV3-2) with TRBJ1-3; D is uncertain. CDR1 LGHDT and CDR2 YNNKEL come from the germline V gene (reference sequence). The CDR3 loop spans 15 amino acids. The V end lost 1 base, the J end lost 0 bases, and 7 bases lay between the germline ends. Here the CDR3 reads CASSQGGFSGNTIYF. The CDR3 DNA reads TGTGCCAGCAGCCAAGGCGGATTCTCTGGAAACACCATATATTTT.

This clone was seen only a few times. This rearrangement joins TRBV28 to TRBJ2-3, with 8 bases fitting TRBD2. This CDR3 comprises 15 residues. Trimming cost V 6 bases and J 5 bases; bases outside gene matches: 10. Germline V gives CDR1 MDHEN, CDR2 SYDVKM. CDR3 nucleotide sequence: TGTGCCAGCAGGGTCGGGGGGGCCAGGAAAGATACGCAGTATTTT. Its protein is CASRVGGARKDTQYF.

This rearrangement joins TRBV7-2 to TRBJ2-7; 7 bases agree with TRBD2. The junction had 12 bases not matched to a gene; V was cut back by 5 bases and J by 8 bases. From germline, CDR1 is SGHTA and CDR2 FQGNSA. This CDR3 has 14 amino acids. CDR3 nucleotides: TGTGCCAGCAGCCCCGGGACTACTATAACCCAGCAGTACTTC. This gives the protein CASSPGTTITQQYF.

This clone is a singleton in its sample. The chain uses TRBV4-3 and TRBJ1-2; D is undetermined. This CDR3 has 16 residues. Trimming removed 2 bases from V and 4 bases from J, with 17 bases in between. The V gene's germline CDR1 is LGHNA and CDR2 YSLEER. CDR3 nucleotides: TGCGCCAGCAGCCAACGCGGAGTCGGACTGTCCTATGGCTACACCTTC. This translates into CASSQRGVGLSYGYTF.

The V gene is TRBV5-4, the J gene TRBJ2-7; tentative D call: TRBD2 (5 bases). V lost 4 bases, J lost 3 bases, and 8 bases lay in between. Looked up from germline, CDR1 is SGHNT and CDR2 is YYREEE (reference sequence). The CDR3 sequence is 12 residues long. For the CDR3, the DNA is TGTGCCAGCAGCGAAGGAGGCTACGAGCAGTACTTC. Residues: CASSEGGYEQYF.

The chain uses TRBV28 and TRBJ1-2, with a weak D call TRBD1 (5 bases). The CDR3 covers 12 residues. The germline V gene has CDR1 MDHEN and CDR2 SYDVKM. The V end was cut by 3 bases, the J end by 5 bases, with 7 bases between. The CDR3 nucleotides read TGTGCCAGCAGTTTGGCAGGGTATGGCTACACCTTC. Protein product: CASSLAGYGYTF.

J is TRBJ2-7 and V is TRBV5-3; TRBD1 matches 12 bases. TRBV5-3 is known as an ORF, though its function is uncertain. The CDR3 is 17 amino acids. J was trimmed by 3 bases and V by 4 bases; bases with no gene match: 11. The CDR3 bases are TGTGCCAGAAGCAAGAGCCGGGACAGGGGGCCTTACTACGAGCAGTACTTC. It translates to CARSKSRDRGPYYEQYF.

V and J are TRBV6-5 and TRBJ2-1; unclear D gene. The germline V gene encodes CDR1 MNHEY and CDR2 SVGAGI. V was trimmed by 0 bases and J by 9 bases, leaving 12 bases between them. This CDR3 has 14 residues. CDR3 loop: CASSYSMGSSEQFF. CDR3 sequence (DNA): TGTGCCAGCAGTTACTCGATGGGCAGCTCTGAGCAGTTCTTC.

As regards this clone: One end of the junction fails to match germline, which may point to a read error. The V and J genes are TRBV7-2 and TRBJ2-3, with TRBD2 identical over 12 bases. From germline, CDR1 is SGHTA and CDR2 FQGNSA. The CDR3 length is 15 residues. The CDR3 sequence is CASSLAGGDTDTQYF. DNA for the CDR3: TGTGCCAGCAGCCTAGCGGGGGGGGACACAGATACGCAGTATTTT.

This chain connects TRBV7-9 to TRBJ1-1; D is undetermined. Trimming pared 3 bases from V and 5 bases from J, leaving 16 bases between. The CDR3 is made up of 15 amino acids. Germline CDR1 and CDR2: SEHNR and FQNEAQ (reference sequence). Here the CDR3 DNA reads TGTGCCAGCAGCTTCGGAGGACGACAACATACTGAAGCTTTCTTT. Encoded protein: CASSFGGRQHTEAFF.

This clone has just one count. The chain combines TRBV2 with TRBJ1-2; 9 bases fit TRBD1. The length of the CDR3 is 13 residues. Germline V gives CDR1 SNHLY, CDR2 FYNNEI. The V segment lost 10 bases and the J segment 8 bases; nucleotides outside the gene matches: 11. CDR3: CANSGTGLFGYTF. CDR3 coding DNA: TGTGCCAACTCCGGGACAGGGTTATTCGGCTACACCTTC.

The chain employs TRBV6-6 and TRBJ1-1; TRBD1 aligns across 7 bases. V lost 0 bases to trimming and J lost 5 bases; unmatched junction nucleotides: 6. Per the germline V gene, CDR1 is MNHNY and CDR2 is SVGAGI (reference sequence). This CDR3 has 15 residues. The DNA for the CDR3 is TGTGCCAGCAGTTACTCGGTACAGGGGTGGACTGAAGCTTTCTTT. It specifies CASSYSVQGWTEAFF.

This chain links TRBV28 with TRBJ1-5, with 8 bases aligning to TRBD1. V trimming: 3 bases; J trimming: 2 bases; junction bases outside the gene matches: 6. The CDR3 has 16 residues. Per germline, CDR1 MDHEN and CDR2 SYDVKM. DNA for the CDR3: TGTGCCAGCAGTTTCCGCAGGGGGCAGGGCAATCAGCCCCAGCATTTT. Amino acid sequence: CASSFRRGQGNQPQHF.

The chain joins TRBV28 to TRBJ1-6; D uncertain. V lost 8 bases to trimming and J lost 5 bases, with 10 bases between them. Germline lookup yields CDR1 MDHEN and CDR2 SYDVKM. CDR3 length equals 13 residues. This CDR3 is CASHNPNNSPLHF. CDR3 DNA sequence: TGTGCCAGCCACAACCCGAATAATTCACCCCTCCACTTT. The full variable domain, with the rest looked up from reference TRBV28 and TRBJ1-6, is DVKVTQSSRYLVKRTGEKVFLECVQDMDHENMFWYRQDPGLGLRLIYFSYDVKMKEKGDIPEGYSVSREKKERFSLILESASTNQTSMYLCASHNPNNSPLHFGNGTRLTVT.

This rearrangement joins TRBV5-1 to TRBJ1-1; 7 bases are a match to TRBD1. V dropped 0 bases and J dropped 0; count of bases not matched to a gene: 5. The CDR3 consists of 16 residues. The germline V gene has CDR1 SGHRS and CDR2 YFSETQ. This chain's CDR3 is CASSLAGRGMNTEAFF. The CDR3 DNA reads TGCGCCAGCAGCTTGGCTGGCAGGGGGATGAACACTGAAGCTTTCTTT. The variable domain in full, completed from reference TRBV5-1 and TRBJ1-1, reads KAGVTQTPRYLIKTRGQQVTLSCSPISGHRSVSWYQQTPGQGLQFLFEYFSETQRNKGNFPGRFSGRQFSNSRSEMNVSTLELGDSALYLCASSLAGRGMNTEAFFGQGTRLTVV.

The count of this clone is one. The CDR3 DNA is TGCAGCGTTACGGGAGCAGGGATCAACACTGAAGCTTTCTTT. Encoded protein: CSVTGAGINTEAFF. The chain employs TRBV29-1 and TRBJ1-1; D is possibly TRBD1 (5 bases). Germline V gives CDR1 SQVTM, CDR2 ANQGSEA. This CDR3 has 14 amino acids. V lost 5 bases, J lost 2 bases, and 15 bases lay in between.

This clone was observed once. The CDR3 reads CASSLGRESPQYF. The CDR3 bases are TGTGCCAGCAGCTTGGGCCGGGAAAGTCCGCAGTACTTC. The chain recombines TRBV5-6 with TRBJ2-7; a possible D gene is TRBD2 (5 bases). The CDR3 totals 13 residues. V gave up 0 bases and J gave up 9 bases, with 13 bases separating them. Per the germline V gene, CDR1 is SGHDT and CDR2 is YYEEEE.

This clone has more than one count but fewer than ten. The genes are TRBV6-2 or TRBV6-3 and TRBJ1-2; D is unresolved. CDR1 is MNHEY and CDR2 is SVGEGT in the germline V gene. This CDR3 region has 12 residues. V lost 2 bases and J 5 bases, leaving 6 bases between the germline ends. This CDR3 is CASSYVEYGYTF. For the CDR3, the DNA is TGTGCCAGCAGTTACGTGGAGTATGGCTACACCTTC.